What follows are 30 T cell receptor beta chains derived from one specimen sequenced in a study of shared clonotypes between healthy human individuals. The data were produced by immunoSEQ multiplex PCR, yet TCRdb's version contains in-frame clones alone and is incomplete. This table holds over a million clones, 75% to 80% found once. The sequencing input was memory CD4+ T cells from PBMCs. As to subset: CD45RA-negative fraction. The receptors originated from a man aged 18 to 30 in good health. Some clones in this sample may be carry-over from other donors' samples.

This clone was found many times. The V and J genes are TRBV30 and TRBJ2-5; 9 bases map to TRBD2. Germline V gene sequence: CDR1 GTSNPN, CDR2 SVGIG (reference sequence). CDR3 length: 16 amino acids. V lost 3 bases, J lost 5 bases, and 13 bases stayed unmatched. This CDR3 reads CAWRTSGTRFAETQYF. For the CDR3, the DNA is TGTGCCTGGAGGACTAGCGGCACCCGATTCGCGGAGACCCAGTACTTC.

The CDR3 DNA is TGTGCCAGCAGAACCGGACCCAGTGGCTACACCTTC. It yields the protein CASRTGPSGYTF. The chain carries TRBV6-1 and TRBJ1-2; unclear D gene. The germline V and J ends were trimmed by 6 bases and 7 bases, with 12 bases remaining between them. Germline CDR1 is MNHNS and CDR2 is SASEGT. CDR3 length: 12 residues.

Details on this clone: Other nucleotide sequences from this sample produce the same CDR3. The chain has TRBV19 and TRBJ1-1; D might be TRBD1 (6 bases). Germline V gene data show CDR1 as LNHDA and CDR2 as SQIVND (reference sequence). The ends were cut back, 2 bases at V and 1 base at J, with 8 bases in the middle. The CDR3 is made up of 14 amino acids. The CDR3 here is CASSIRGGNTEAFF. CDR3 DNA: TGTGCCAGTAGTATAAGGGGGGGGAACACTGAAGCTTTCTTT. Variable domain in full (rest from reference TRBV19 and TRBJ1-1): DGGITQSPKYLFRKEGQNVTLSCEQNLNHDAMYWYRQDPGQGLRLIYYSQIVNDFQKGDIAEGYSVSREKKESFPLTVTSAQKNPTAFYLCASSIRGGNTEAFFGQGTRLTVV.

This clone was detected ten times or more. This chain's CDR3 is CASSFDRVPYQPQHF. The CDR3 DNA follows: TGTGCCAGCAGTTTCGACAGGGTGCCTTATCAGCCCCAGCATTTT. The genes are TRBV7-2 and TRBJ1-5, with TRBD1 matching over 7 bases. CDR3 length equals 15 residues. V shed 6 bases and J 5 bases; nucleotides not matched to a gene: 10. The V gene's germline CDR1 is SGHTA and CDR2 FQGNSA.

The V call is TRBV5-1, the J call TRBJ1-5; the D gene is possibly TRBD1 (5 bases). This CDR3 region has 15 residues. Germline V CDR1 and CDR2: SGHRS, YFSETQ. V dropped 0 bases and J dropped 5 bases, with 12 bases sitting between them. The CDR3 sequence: CASSLEGREDQPQHF. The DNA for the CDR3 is TGCGCCAGCAGCTTGGAGGGCAGGGAAGATCAGCCCCAGCATTTT.

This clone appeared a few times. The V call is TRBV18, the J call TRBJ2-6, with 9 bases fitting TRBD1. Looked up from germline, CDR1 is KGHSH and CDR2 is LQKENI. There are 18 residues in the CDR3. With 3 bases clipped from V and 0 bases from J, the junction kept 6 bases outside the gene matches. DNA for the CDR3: TGTGCCAGCTCACCGGGACAGGGACTGAACTCTGGGGCCAACGTCCTGACTTTC. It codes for CASSPGQGLNSGANVLTF. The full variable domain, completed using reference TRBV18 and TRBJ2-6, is NAGVMQNPRHLVRRRGQEARLRCSPMKGHSHVYWYRQLPEEGLKFMVYLQKENIIDESGMPKERFSAEFPKEGPSILRIQQVVRGDSAAYFCASSPGQGLNSGANVLTFGAGSRLTVL.

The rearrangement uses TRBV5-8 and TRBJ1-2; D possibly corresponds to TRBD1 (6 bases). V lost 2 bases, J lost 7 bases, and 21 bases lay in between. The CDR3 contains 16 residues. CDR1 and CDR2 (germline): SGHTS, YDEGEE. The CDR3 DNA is TGTGCCAGCAGCTTTAGGTTCTCCAGGGGCCAAGGTGGCTACACCTTC. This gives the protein CASSFRFSRGQGGYTF.

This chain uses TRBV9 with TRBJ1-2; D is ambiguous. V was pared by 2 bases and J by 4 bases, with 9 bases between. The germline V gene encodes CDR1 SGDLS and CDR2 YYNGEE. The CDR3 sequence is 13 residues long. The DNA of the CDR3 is TGTGCCAGCAGCGTTTCCATGGGCTATGGCTACACCTTC. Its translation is CASSVSMGYGYTF.

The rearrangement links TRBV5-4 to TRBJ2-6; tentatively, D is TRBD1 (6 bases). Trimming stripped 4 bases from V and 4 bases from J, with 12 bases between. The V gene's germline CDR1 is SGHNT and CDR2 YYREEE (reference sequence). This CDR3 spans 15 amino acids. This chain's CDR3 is CASSVPGTGANVLTF. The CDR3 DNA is TGTGCCAGCAGCGTCCCCGGGACAGGGGCCAACGTCCTGACTTTC. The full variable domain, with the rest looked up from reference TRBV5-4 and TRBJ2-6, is ETGVTQSPTHLIKTRGQQVTLRCSSQSGHNTVSWYQQALGQGPQFIFQYYREEENGRGNFPPRFSGLQFPNYSSELNVNALELDDSALYLCASSVPGTGANVLTFGAGSRLTVL.

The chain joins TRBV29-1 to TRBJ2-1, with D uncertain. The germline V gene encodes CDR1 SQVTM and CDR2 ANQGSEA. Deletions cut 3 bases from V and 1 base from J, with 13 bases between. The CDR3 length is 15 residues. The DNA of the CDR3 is TGCAGCGTTGATAGCTCGACGAGTTCCTACAATGAGCAGTTCTTC. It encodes CSVDSSTSSYNEQFF.

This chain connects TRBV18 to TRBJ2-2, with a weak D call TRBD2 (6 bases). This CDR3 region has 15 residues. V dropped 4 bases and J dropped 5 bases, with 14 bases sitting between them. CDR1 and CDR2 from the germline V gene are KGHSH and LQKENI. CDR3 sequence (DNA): TGTGCCAGCTCACAAAACGTAGCGGAAACCGGGGAGCTGTTTTTT. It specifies CASSQNVAETGELFF.

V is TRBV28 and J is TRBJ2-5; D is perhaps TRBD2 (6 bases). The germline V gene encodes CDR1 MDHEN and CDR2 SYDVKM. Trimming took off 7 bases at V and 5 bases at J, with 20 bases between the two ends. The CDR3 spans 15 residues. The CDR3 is CASTLVGGEGETQYF. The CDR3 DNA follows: TGTGCCAGCACGCTTGTGGGGGGAGAAGGGGAGACCCAGTACTTC.

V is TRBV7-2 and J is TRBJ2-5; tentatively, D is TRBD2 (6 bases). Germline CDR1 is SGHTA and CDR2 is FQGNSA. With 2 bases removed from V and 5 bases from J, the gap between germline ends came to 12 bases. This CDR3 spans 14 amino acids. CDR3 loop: CASSLSTGEETQYF. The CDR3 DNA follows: TGTGCCAGCAGCTTATCAACGGGGGAGGAGACCCAGTACTTC.

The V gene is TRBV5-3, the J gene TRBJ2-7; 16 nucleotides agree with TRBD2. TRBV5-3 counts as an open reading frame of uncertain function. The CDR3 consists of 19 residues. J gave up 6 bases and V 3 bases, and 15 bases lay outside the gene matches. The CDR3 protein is CARSSPGTSGRAARAEQYF. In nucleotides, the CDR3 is TGTGCCAGAAGCTCCCCCGGGACTAGCGGGAGGGCCGCTCGGGCCGAGCAGTACTTC.

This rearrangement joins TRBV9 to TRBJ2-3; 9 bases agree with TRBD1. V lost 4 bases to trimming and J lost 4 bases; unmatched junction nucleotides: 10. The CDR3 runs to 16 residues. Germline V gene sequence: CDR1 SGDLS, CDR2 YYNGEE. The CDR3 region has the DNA TGTGCCAGCAGCACAGGGGGCAGGGTTGGTGCAGATACGCAGTATTTT. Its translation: CASSTGGRVGADTQYF.

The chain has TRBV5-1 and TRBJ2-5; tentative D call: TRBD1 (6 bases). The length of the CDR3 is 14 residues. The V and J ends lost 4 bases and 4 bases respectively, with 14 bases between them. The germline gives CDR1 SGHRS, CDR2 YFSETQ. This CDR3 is CASSLGQWPETQYF. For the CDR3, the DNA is TGCGCCAGCAGCCTTGGACAGTGGCCAGAGACCCAGTACTTC.

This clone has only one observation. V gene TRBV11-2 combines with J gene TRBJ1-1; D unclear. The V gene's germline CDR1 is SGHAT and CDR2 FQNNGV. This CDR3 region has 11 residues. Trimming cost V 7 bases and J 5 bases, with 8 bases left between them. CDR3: CASTLGTEAFF. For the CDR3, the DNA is TGTGCCAGCACCTTGGGGACTGAAGCTTTCTTT.

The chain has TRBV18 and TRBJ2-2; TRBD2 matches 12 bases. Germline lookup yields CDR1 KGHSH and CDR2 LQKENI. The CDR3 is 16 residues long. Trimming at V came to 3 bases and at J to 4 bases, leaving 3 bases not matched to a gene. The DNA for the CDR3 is TGTGCCAGCTCACCTTCTAGCGGGAGGGCCACCGGGGAGCTGTTTTTT. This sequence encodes CASSPSSGRATGELFF.

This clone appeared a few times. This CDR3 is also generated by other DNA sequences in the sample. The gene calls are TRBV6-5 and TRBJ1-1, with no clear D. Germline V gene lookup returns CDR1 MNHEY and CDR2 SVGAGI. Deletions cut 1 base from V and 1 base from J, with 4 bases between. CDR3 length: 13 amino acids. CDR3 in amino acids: CASSYLENTEAFF. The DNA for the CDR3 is TGTGCCAGCAGTTACTTGGAGAACACTGAAGCTTTCTTT.

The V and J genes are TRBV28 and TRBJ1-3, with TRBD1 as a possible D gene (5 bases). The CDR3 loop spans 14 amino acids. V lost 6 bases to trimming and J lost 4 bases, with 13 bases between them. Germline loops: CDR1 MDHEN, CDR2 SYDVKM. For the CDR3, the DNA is TGTGCCAGCAGCAACTCAGGGTCGGGAAACACCATATATTTT. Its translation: CASSNSGSGNTIYF.

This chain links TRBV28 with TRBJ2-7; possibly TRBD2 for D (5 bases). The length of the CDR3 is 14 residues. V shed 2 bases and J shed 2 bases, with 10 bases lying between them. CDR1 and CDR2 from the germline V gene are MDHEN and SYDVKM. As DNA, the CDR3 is TGTGCCAGCAGTTTAGAGGGTTCCACCTACGAGCAGTACTTC. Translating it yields CASSLEGSTYEQYF.

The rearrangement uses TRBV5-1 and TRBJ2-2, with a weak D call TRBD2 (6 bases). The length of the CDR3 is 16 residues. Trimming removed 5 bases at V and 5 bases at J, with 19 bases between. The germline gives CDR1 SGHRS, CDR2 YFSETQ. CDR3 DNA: TGCGCCAGCAGGGGTCGGGCTAGCGCCGGAACCGGGGAGCTGTTTTTT. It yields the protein CASRGRASAGTGELFF.

CDR3: CASRLRSRTDTQYF. CDR3 in DNA: TGTGCCAGTAGGCTAAGGTCCCGCACAGATACGCAGTATTTT. The gene calls are TRBV19 and TRBJ2-3; D not certain. Germline CDR1 is LNHDA and CDR2 is SQIVND (reference sequence). The V and J ends lost 6 bases and 1 base respectively, with 11 bases between them. This CDR3 comprises 14 residues.

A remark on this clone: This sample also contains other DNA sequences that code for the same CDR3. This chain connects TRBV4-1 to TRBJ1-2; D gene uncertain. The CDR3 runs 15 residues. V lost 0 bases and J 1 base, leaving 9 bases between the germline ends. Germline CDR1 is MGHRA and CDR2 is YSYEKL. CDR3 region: CASSQDPGSNYGYTF. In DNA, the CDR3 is TGCGCCAGCAGCCAAGATCCAGGCAGTAACTATGGCTACACCTTC.

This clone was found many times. Here the CDR3 DNA reads TGCGCCAGCAGCCGACCAGGAGAGAACTATGGCTACACCTTC. It translates to CASSRPGENYGYTF. The chain is built from TRBV4-1 and TRBJ1-2; D unresolved. Germline CDR1 reads MGHRA; CDR2 reads YSYEKL. V lost 4 bases and J lost 2, with 11 bases in between. The length of the CDR3 is 14 residues.

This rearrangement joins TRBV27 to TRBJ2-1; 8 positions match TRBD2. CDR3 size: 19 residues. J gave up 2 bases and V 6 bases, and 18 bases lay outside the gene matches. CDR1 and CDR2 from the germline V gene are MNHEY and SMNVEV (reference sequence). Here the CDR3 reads CASSLLGRGAWGPYNEQFF. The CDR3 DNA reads TGTGCCAGCAGCTTACTCGGGAGGGGGGCCTGGGGGCCCTACAATGAGCAGTTCTTC.

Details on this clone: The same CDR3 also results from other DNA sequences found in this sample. The DNA for the CDR3 is TGTGCCAGCAGCTTACAAGGGGACATTCAGTACTTC. As protein: CASSLQGDIQYF. The rearrangement uses TRBV7-3 and TRBJ2-4; TRBD1 might be the D (5 bases). The CDR3 is 12 amino acids. V lost 2 bases to trimming and J lost 8 bases, with 7 bases between them. The germline V gene encodes CDR1 SGHTA and CDR2 FQGTGA.

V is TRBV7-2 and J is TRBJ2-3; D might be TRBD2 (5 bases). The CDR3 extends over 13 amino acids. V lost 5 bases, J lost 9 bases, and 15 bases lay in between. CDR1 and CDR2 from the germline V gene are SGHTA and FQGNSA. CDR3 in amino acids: CASSPSPGTTQYF. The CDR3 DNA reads TGTGCCAGCAGCCCAAGCCCGGGAACCACGCAGTATTTT.

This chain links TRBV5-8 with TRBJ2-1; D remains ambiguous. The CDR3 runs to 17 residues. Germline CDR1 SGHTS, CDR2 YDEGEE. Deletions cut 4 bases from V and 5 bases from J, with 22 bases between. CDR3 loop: CASSTHPSLALHNEQFF. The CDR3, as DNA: TGTGCCAGCAGCACGCACCCTTCCTTAGCACTCCACAATGAGCAGTTCTTC. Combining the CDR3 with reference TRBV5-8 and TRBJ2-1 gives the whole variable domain EAGVTQSPTHLIKTRGQQATLRCSPISGHTSVYWYQQALGLGLQFLLWYDEGEERNRGNFPPRFSGRQFPNYSSELNVNALELEDSALYLCASSTHPSLALHNEQFFGPGTRLTVL.

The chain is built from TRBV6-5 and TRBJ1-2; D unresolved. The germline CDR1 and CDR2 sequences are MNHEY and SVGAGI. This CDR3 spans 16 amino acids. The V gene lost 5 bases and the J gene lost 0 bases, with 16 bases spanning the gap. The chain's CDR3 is CASSHWPHLPNYGYTF. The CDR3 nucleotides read TGTGCCAGCAGTCACTGGCCACATCTTCCTAACTATGGCTACACCTTC.